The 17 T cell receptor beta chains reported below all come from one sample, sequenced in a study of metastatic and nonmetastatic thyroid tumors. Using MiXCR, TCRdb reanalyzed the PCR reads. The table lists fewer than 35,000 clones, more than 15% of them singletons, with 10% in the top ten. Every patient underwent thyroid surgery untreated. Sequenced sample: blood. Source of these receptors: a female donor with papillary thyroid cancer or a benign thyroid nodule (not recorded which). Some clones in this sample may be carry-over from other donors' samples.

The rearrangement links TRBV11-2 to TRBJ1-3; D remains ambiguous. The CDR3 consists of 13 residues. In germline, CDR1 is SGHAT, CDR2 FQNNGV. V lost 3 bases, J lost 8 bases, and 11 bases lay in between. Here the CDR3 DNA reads TGTGCCAGCAGCTTCCCCGGGGTGCACACCATATATTTT. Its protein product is CASSFPGVHTIYF.

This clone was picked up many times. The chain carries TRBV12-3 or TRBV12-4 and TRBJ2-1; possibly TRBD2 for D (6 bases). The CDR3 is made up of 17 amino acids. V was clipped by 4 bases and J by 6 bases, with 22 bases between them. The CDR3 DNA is TGTGCCAGCAGTTCTACTGGAGGGACTGAGGGGCTCAATGAGCAGTTCTTC. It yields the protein CASSSTGGTEGLNEQFF.

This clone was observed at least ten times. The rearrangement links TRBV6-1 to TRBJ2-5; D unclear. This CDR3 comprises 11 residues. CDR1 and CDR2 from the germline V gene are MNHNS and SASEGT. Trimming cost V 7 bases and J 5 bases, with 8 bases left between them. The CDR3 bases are TGTGCCAGCATCACTGGGGAGACCCAGTACTTC. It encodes CASITGETQYF.

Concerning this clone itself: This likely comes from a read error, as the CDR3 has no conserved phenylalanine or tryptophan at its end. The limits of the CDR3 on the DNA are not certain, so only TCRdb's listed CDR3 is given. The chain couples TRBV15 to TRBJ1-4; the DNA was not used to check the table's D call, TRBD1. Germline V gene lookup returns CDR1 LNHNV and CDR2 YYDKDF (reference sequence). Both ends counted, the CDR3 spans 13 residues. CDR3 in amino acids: CATSRDQVPPQLL.

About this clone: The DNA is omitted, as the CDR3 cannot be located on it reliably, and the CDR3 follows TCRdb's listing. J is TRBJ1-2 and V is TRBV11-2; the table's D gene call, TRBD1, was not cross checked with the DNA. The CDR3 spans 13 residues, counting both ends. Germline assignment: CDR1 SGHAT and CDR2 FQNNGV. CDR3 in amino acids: CASSLDVGQGIAF.

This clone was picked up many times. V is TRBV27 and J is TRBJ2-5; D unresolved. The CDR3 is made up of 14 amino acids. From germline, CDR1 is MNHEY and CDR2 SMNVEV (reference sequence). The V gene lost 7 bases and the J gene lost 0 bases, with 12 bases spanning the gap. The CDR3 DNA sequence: TGTGCCAGCACCTCTCGAGACCACCAAGAGACCCAGTACTTC. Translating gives CASTSRDHQETQYF.

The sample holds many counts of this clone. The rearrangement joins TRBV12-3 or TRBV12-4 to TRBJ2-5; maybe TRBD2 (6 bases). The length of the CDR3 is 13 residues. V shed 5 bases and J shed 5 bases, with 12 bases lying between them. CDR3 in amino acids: CASSLTRWETQYF. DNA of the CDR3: TGTGCCAGCAGTCTGACTAGGTGGGAGACCCAGTACTTC.

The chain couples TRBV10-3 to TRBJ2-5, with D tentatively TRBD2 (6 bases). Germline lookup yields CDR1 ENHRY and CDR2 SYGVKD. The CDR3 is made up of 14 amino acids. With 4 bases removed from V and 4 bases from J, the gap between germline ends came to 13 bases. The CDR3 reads CAISGGAGLETQYF. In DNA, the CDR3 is TGTGCCATCAGTGGGGGTGCGGGATTAGAGACCCAGTACTTC.

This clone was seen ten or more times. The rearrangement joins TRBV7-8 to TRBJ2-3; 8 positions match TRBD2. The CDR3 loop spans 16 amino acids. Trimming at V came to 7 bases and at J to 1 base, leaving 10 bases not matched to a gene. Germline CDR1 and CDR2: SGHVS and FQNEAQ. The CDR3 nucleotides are TGTGCCAGCAAACCGGGAGGGCCCGGGGGCACAGATACGCAGTATTTT. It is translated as CASKPGGPGGTDTQYF.

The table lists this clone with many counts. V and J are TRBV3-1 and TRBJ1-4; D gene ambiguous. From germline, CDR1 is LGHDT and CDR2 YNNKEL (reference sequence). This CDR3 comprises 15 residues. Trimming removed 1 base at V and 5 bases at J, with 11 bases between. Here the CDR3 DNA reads TGTGCCAGCAGCCAAGGGGTAGGGTCGAATGAAAAACTGTTTTTT. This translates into CASSQGVGSNEKLFF.

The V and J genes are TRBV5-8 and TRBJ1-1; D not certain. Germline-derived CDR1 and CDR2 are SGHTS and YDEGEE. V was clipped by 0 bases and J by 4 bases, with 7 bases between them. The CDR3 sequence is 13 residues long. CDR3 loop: CASSLAEGTEAFF. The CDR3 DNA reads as TGTGCCAGCAGCTTGGCAGAGGGCACTGAAGCTTTCTTT. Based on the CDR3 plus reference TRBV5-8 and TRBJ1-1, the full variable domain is EAGVTQSPTHLIKTRGQQATLRCSPISGHTSVYWYQQALGLGLQFLLWYDEGEERNRGNFPPRFSGRQFPNYSSELNVNALELEDSALYLCASSLAEGTEAFFGQGTRLTVV.

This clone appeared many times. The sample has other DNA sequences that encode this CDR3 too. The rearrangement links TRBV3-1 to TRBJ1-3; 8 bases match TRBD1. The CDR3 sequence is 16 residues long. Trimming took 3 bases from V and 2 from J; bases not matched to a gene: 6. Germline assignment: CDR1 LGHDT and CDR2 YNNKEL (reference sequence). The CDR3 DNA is TGTGCCAGCAGCCACGGGGGCAGGGGGCCTGGAAACACCATATATTTT. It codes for CASSHGGRGPGNTIYF.

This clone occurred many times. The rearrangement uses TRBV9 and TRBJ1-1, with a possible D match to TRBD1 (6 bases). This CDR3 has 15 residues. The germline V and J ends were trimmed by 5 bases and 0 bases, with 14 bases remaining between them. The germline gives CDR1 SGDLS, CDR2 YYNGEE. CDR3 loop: CASRDWGPMNTEAFF. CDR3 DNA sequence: TGTGCCAGCAGAGATTGGGGGCCGATGAACACTGAAGCTTTCTTT.

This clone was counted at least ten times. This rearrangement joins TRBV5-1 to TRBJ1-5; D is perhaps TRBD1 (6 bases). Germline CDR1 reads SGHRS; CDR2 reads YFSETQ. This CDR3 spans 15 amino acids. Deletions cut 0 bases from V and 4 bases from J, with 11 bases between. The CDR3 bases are TGCGCCAGCAGCTTGGAGGGCAGGGGAAATCAGCCCCAGCATTTT. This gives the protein CASSLEGRGNQPQHF. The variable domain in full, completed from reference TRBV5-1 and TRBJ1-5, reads KAGVTQTPRYLIKTRGQQVTLSCSPISGHRSVSWYQQTPGQGLQFLFEYFSETQRNKGNFPGRFSGRQFSNSRSEMNVSTLELGDSALYLCASSLEGRGNQPQHFGDGTRLSIL.

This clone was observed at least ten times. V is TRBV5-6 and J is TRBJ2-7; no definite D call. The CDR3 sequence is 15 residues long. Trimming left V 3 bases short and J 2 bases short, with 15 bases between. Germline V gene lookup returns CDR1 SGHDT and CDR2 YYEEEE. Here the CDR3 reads CASSSIYSGAYEQYF. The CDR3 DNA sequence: TGTGCCAGCAGCTCGATATACAGTGGGGCCTACGAGCAGTACTTC.

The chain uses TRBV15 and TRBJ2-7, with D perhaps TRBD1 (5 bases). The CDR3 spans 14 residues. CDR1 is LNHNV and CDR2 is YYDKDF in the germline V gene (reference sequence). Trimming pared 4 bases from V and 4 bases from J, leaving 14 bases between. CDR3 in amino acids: CATSIDMGQYEQYF. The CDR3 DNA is TGTGCCACCAGCATCGACATGGGGCAATACGAGCAGTACTTC.

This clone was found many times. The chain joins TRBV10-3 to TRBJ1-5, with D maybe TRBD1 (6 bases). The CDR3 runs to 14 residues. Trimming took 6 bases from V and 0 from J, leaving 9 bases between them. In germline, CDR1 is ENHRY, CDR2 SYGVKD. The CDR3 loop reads CAIRGGLSNQPQHF. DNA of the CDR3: TGTGCCATCAGAGGGGGTCTTAGCAATCAGCCCCAGCATTTT.